Listed below are T cell receptor beta chains from one sample, sequenced in a study of blood T cell repertoires in COVID-19. Generated by immunoSEQ multiplex PCR, the TCRdb table keeps only in-frame clones and is missing some. The sample contains fewer than 500,000 clones, roughly 89% of which appear only once. Sequencing input: peripheral blood. These receptors came from a woman between 25 and 40 years old with active or convalescent COVID-19. CDR3s include the opening cysteine and the closing phenylalanine or tryptophan. The D gene is left open where the match is weak. Clone size is not always given. Where it is, it says once, few, many or a class for expanded clones.

j_call | d_call | clone_size | v_call | cdr3_length | cdr3_nt | cdr3_aa
TRBJ2-1 | - | - | TRBV2 | 13 | TGTGCCAGGCCGGGGGCACGGGAGGATGAGCAGTTCTTC | CARPGAREDEQFF
TRBJ1-5 | TRBD1 | - | TRBV5-5 | 15 | TGTGCCAGCAGCTTGGGGGACAGGGACAATCAGCCCCAGCATTTT | CASSLGDRDNQPQHF
TRBJ2-2 | - | - | TRBV20-1 | 11 | TGCAGTGTTCAAGGGGGCGGGGAGCTGTTTTTT | CSVQGGGELFF
TRBJ2-6 | TRBD2 | - | TRBV3-1/TRBV3-2 | 16 | TGTGCCAGCAGCCAGAAGCGGGAATCTGGGGCCAACGTCCTGACTTTC | CASSQKRESGANVLTF
TRBJ1-3 | - | - | TRBV6-6 | 14 | TGTGCCAGCAGCGTAGGGAGTTTCGGGGACACCATATATTTT | CASSVGSFGDTIYF
TRBJ1-1 | - | - | TRBV27 | 14 | TGTGCCAGCAGTTTAAATAGGGGGAACACTGAAGCTTTCTTT | CASSLNRGNTEAFF
TRBJ2-3 | TRBD2 | once | TRBV7-8 | 14 | TGTGCCAGCAGCTTAAGCGGGGTCACAGATACGCAGTATTTT | CASSLSGVTDTQYF
TRBJ2-4 | TRBD1 | - | TRBV4-1 | 16 | TGCGCCAGCAGCCAAGATAAGGGGACAGCTCAAAACATTCAGTACTTC | CASSQDKGTAQNIQYF
TRBJ1-3 | - | once | TRBV12-3/TRBV12-4 | 12 | TGTGCCAGCACTATGATGAGAAACACCATATATTTT | CASTMMRNTIYF
TRBJ2-2 | - | - | TRBV7-9 | 16 | TGTGCCAGCAGCTACCGCAGCGGGTCGGCCACCGGGGAGCTGTTTTTT | CASSYRSGSATGELFF